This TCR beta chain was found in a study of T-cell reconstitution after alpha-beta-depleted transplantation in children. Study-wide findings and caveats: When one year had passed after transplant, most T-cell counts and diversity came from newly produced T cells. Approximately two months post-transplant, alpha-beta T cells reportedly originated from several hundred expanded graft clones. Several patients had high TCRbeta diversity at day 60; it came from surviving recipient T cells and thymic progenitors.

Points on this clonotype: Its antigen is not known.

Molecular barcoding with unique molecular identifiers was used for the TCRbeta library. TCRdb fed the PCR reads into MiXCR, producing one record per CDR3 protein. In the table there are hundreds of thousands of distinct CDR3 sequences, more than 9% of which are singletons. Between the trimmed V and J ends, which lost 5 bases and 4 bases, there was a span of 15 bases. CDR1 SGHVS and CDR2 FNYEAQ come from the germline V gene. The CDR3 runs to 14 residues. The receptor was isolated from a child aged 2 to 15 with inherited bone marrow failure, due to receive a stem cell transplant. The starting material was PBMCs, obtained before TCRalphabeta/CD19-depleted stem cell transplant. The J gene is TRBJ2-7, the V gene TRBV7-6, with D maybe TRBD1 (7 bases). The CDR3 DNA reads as TGTGCCAGCAGCCCCCAGGGGGGATGGTACGAGCAGTACTTC. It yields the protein CASSPQGGWYEQYF.